Below, 11 T cell receptor beta chains from the same sample are listed, as sequenced in a study of somatic mutations in cytotoxic T cells in rheumatoid arthritis. The data were produced by immunoSEQ multiplex PCR, yet TCRdb's version contains in-frame clones alone and is incomplete. The repertoire holds 15,000 to 20,000 clones, with roughly four fifths as singletons. The sequenced material came from CD8+ T cells sorted from blood. The source is an adult with rheumatoid arthritis.

The chain has TRBV11-3 and TRBJ1-3, with D maybe TRBD1 (6 bases). Germline CDR1 reads SGHNT; CDR2 reads YENEEA. The CDR3 covers 13 residues. V was clipped by 5 bases and J by 3 bases, with 8 bases between them. The CDR3 nucleotides read TGTGCCAGCAGCCGGACAGTTGGAAACACCATATATTTT. Translation gives CASSRTVGNTIYF.

This rearrangement joins TRBV7-6 to TRBJ2-7; D not certain. V lost 1 base to trimming and J lost 3 bases, with 7 bases between them. Germline lookup yields CDR1 SGHVS and CDR2 FNYEAQ. The CDR3 contains 13 residues. In DNA, the CDR3 is TGTGCCAGCAGCTTAGGGGAAAACTACGAGCAGTACTTC. Translated: CASSLGENYEQYF.

The CDR3 reads CASSPQSGPYNEQFF. The CDR3 nucleotides are TGTGCCAGCTCACCTCAATCAGGGCCCTACAATGAGCAGTTCTTC. The V gene is TRBV18, the J gene TRBJ2-1; weak D call: TRBD1 (5 bases). The CDR3 consists of 15 residues. V lost 3 bases and J 2 bases, leaving 11 bases between the germline ends. Germline CDR1 and CDR2: KGHSH and LQKENI.

The chain uses TRBV30 and TRBJ2-3, with D uncertain. V gave up 2 bases and J gave up 1 base, with 4 bases separating them. The CDR3 is 12 residues long. CDR1 is GTSNPN and CDR2 is SVGIG in the germline V gene (reference sequence). Here the CDR3 reads CAWSIGTDTQYF. The CDR3 DNA reads TGTGCCTGGAGTATAGGCACAGATACGCAGTATTTT.

The gene calls are TRBV27 and TRBJ2-1, with D perhaps assigned TRBD1 or TRBD2 (6 bases each). Germline CDR1 is MNHEY and CDR2 is SMNVEV (reference sequence). Trimming removed 5 bases at V and 3 bases at J, with 14 bases between. This CDR3 region has 15 residues. CDR3 DNA sequence: TGTGCCAGCAGTCCTATTGGAGGGGGCTACAATGAGCAGTTCTTC. Amino acid sequence: CASSPIGGGYNEQFF.

This clone showed up just a few times. CDR3 in amino acids: CASSTHRRGSYNEQFF. In nucleotides, the CDR3 is TGTGCCAGTAGTACCCATCGGCGGGGGAGCTACAATGAGCAGTTCTTC. The chain carries TRBV19 and TRBJ2-1, with 7 bases aligning to TRBD2. The CDR3 spans 16 residues. The germline V gene has CDR1 LNHDA and CDR2 SQIVND (reference sequence). Trimming at V came to 4 bases and at J to 3 bases, leaving 9 bases not matched to a gene. The full variable domain, completed using reference TRBV19 and TRBJ2-1, is DGGITQSPKYLFRKEGQNVTLSCEQNLNHDAMYWYRQDPGQGLRLIYYSQIVNDFQKGDIAEGYSVSREKKESFPLTVTSAQKNPTAFYLCASSTHRRGSYNEQFFGPGTRLTVL.

By share of the sample, this clone is medium-sized. This sequence joins TRBV2 and TRBJ1-6; 7 bases line up with TRBD1. This CDR3 has 18 amino acids. V trimming: 8 bases; J trimming: 0 bases; junction bases outside the gene matches: 13. Germline CDR1 and CDR2: SNHLY and FYNNEI. CDR3 coding DNA: TGTGCCAGCTTTGACCCGGGACAGACGAGCTCCTATAATTCACCCCTCCACTTT. It is translated as CASFDPGQTSSYNSPLHF.

A single count supports this clone. The J gene is TRBJ1-2, the V gene TRBV27; D is perhaps TRBD1 (5 bases). Trimming removed 5 bases from V and 4 bases from J, with 14 bases in between. CDR1 is MNHEY, CDR2 SMNVEV, per germline (reference sequence). CDR3 length equals 14 residues. CDR3 coding DNA: TGTGCCAGCAGTCCGCCCGGGGGATTCTATGGCTACACCTTC. It yields the protein CASSPPGGFYGYTF.

This chain links TRBV4-3 with TRBJ1-3; D gene unclear. The CDR3 has 17 amino acids. The germline V gene has CDR1 LGHNA and CDR2 YSLEER. The V and J ends lost 0 bases and 1 base respectively, with 13 bases between them. In DNA form, the CDR3 reads TGCGCCAGCAGCCAAGATAGGATCGGGCAGTCTGGAAACACCATATATTTT. Protein: CASSQDRIGQSGNTIYF.

Only a few counts were recorded for this clone. A junction end diverges from the germline sequence, so it may reflect a read error. J is TRBJ2-5 and V is TRBV7-7, with no clear D. The CDR3 sequence is 15 residues long. CDR1 is SSHAT, CDR2 FNYEAQ, per germline (reference sequence). CDR3 DNA: TGTGCTAGCAGCTCCTACCTTGACCTGGGGGAGACCCAGTACTTC. Residues: CASSSYLDLGETQYF.

A remark on this clone: The junction does not match germline at one end; this may be a read error. The chain is built from TRBV2 and TRBJ2-3; 7 positions match TRBD2. The CDR3 consists of 15 residues. In germline, CDR1 is SNHLY, CDR2 FYNNEI. This chain's CDR3 is CASSPGGTSKDTQYF. The CDR3 DNA sequence: TGTGCCAGCAGTCCGGGGGGTACTAGCAAAGATACGCAGTATTTT.